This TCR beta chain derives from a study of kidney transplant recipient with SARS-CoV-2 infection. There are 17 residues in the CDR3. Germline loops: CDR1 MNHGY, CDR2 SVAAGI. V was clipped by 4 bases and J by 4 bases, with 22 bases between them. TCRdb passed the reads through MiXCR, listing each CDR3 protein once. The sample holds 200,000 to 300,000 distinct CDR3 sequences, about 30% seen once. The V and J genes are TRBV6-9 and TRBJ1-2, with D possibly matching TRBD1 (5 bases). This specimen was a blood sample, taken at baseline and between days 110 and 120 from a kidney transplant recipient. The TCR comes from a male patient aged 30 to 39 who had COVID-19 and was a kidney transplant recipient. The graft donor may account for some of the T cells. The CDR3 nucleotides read TGTGCCAGCAGTTGGGGACTGCCTTACGGAAAGACCTATGGCTACACCTTC. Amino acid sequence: CASSWGLPYGKTYGYTF.